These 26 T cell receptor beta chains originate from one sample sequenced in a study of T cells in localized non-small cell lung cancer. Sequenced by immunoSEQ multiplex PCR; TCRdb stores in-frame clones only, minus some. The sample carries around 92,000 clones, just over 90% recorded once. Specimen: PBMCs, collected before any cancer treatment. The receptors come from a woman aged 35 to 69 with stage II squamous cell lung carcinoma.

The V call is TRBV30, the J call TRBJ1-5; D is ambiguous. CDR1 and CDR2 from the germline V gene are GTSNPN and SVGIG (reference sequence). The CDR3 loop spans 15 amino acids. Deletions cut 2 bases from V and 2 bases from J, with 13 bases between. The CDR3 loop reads CAWSRGGMGNQPQHF. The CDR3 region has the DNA TGTGCCTGGAGTCGAGGTGGAATGGGCAATCAGCCCCAGCATTTT.

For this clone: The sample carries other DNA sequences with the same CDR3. CDR3 amino acids: CASSVKRGRGYTF. DNA of the CDR3: TGTGCCAGCAGCGTAAAGAGGGGAAGGGGCTACACCTTC. The gene calls are TRBV9 and TRBJ1-2; the D gene is possibly TRBD1 (5 bases). CDR1 is SGDLS and CDR2 is YYNGEE in the germline V gene. The V end was cut by 1 base, the J end by 8 bases, with 12 bases between. The CDR3 spans 13 residues.

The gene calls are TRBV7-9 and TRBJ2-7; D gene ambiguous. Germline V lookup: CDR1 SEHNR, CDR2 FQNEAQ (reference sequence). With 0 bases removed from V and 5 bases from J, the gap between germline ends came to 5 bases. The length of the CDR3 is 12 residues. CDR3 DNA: TGTGCCAGCAGCTTAGCCTTCGACGAGCAGTACTTC. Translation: CASSLAFDEQYF. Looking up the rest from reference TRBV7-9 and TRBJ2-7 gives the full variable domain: DTGVSQNPRHKITKRGQNVTFRCDPISEHNRLYWYRQTLGQGPEFLTYFQNEAQLEKSRLLSDRFSAERPKGSFSTLEIQRTEQGDSAMYLCASSLAFDEQYFGPGTRLTVT.

The CDR3 bases are TGTGCCAGCAGCTTGGGTAAGGGCACTGAAGCTTTCTTT. Its translation is CASSLGKGTEAFF. This chain uses TRBV7-9 with TRBJ1-1, with D hard to call. The germline V gene has CDR1 SEHNR and CDR2 FQNEAQ (reference sequence). The CDR3 runs to 13 residues. Deletions cut 3 bases from V and 4 bases from J, with 9 bases between.

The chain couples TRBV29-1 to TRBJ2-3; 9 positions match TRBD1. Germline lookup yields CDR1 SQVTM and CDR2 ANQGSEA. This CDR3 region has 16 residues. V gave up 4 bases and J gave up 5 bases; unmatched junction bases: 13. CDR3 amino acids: CSVVFWGQGLGDTQYF. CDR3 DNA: TGCAGCGTTGTCTTTTGGGGACAGGGCTTGGGAGATACGCAGTATTTT.

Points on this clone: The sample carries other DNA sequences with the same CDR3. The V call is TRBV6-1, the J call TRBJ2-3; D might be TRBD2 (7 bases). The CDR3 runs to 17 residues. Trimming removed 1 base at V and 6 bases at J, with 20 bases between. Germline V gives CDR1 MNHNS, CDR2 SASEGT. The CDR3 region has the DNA TGTGCCAGCAGTGAAGAGGGTCGGGGGGCAGTCACGGATACGCAGTATTTT. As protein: CASSEEGRGAVTDTQYF.

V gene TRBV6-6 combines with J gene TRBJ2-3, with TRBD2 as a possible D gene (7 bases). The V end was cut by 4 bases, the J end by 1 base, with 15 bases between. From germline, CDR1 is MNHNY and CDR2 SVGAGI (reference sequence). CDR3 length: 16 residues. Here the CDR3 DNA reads TGTGCCAGCAGTTCCCTGGGGGCGGGAGGCACAGATACGCAGTATTTT. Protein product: CASSSLGAGGTDTQYF.

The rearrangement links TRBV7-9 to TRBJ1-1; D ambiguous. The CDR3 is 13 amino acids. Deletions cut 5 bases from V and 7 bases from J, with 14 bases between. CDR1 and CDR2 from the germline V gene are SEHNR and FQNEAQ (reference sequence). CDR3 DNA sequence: TGTGCCAGCAGCCAGGATGTCCTCGGTGAAGCTTTCTTT. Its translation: CASSQDVLGEAFF. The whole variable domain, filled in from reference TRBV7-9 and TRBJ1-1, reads DTGVSQNPRHKITKRGQNVTFRCDPISEHNRLYWYRQTLGQGPEFLTYFQNEAQLEKSRLLSDRFSAERPKGSFSTLEIQRTEQGDSAMYLCASSQDVLGEAFFGQGTRLTVV.

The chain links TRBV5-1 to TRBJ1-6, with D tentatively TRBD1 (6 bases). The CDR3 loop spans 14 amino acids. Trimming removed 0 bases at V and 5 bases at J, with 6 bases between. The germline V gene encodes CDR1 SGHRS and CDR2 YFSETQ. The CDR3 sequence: CASSLGTDNSPLHF. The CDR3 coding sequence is TGCGCCAGCAGCTTGGGGACAGATAATTCACCCCTCCACTTT.

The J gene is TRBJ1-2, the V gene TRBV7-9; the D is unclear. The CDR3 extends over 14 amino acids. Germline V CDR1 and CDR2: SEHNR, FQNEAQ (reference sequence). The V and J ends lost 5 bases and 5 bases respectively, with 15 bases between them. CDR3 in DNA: TGTGCCAGCAGCGTCACGGTATCAGAGTATGGCTACACCTTC. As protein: CASSVTVSEYGYTF.

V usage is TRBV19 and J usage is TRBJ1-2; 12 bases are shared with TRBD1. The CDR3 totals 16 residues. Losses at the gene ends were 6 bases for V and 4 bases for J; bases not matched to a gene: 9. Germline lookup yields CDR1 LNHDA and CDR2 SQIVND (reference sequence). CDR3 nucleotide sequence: TGTGCCAGTAGCCCGGGACAGGGGGCCTGGGGCTATGGCTACACCTTC. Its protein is CASSPGQGAWGYGYTF. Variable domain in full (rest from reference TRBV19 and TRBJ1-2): DGGITQSPKYLFRKEGQNVTLSCEQNLNHDAMYWYRQDPGQGLRLIYYSQIVNDFQKGDIAEGYSVSREKKESFPLTVTSAQKNPTAFYLCASSPGQGAWGYGYTFGSGTRLTVV.

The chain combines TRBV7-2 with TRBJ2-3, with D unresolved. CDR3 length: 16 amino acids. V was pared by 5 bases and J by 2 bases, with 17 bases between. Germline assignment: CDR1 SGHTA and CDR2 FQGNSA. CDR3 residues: CASSPRNTYSTDTQYF. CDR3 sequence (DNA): TGTGCCAGCAGCCCCCGAAATACTTACTCCACAGATACGCAGTATTTT.

The DNA of the CDR3 is TGTGCCAGCAGTGAAACGTGGGGCGCTGAAGCTTTCTTT. Translated: CASSETWGAEAFF. The chain is built from TRBV2 and TRBJ1-1; perhaps TRBD1 as D (5 bases). The V gene's germline CDR1 is SNHLY and CDR2 FYNNEI. The CDR3 loop spans 13 amino acids. V was clipped by 2 bases and J by 6 bases, with 10 bases between them.

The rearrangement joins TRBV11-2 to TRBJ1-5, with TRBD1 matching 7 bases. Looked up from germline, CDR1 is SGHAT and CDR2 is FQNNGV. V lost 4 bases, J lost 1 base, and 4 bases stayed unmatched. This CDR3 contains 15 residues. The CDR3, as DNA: TGTGCCAGCAGCTCATCGACAGGGAGCAATCAGCCCCAGCATTTT. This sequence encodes CASSSSTGSNQPQHF.

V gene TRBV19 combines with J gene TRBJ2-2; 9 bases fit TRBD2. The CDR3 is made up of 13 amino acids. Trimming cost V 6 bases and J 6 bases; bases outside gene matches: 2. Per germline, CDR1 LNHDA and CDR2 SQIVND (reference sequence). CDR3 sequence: CASRVAGAGELFF. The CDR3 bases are TGTGCCAGTAGGGTAGCGGGAGCCGGGGAGCTGTTTTTT.

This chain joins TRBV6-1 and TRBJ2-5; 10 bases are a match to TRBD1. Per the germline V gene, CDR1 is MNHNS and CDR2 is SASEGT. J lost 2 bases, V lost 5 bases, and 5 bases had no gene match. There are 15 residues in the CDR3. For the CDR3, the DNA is TGTGCCAGCAGTTCGGACAGGGGGGGGCAAGAGACCCAGTACTTC. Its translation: CASSSDRGGQETQYF.

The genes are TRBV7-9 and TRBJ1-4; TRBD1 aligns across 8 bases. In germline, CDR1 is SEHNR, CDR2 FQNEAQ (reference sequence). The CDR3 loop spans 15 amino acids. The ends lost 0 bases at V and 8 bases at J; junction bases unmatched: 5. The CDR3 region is CASSLARQGREKLFF. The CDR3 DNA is TGTGCCAGCAGCTTAGCTCGACAGGGGAGGGAAAAACTGTTTTTT.

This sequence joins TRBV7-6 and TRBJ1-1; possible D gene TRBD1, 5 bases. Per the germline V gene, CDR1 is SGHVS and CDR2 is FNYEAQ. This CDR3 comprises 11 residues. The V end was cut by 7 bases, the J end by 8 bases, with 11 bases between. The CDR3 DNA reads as TGTGCCAGCATCGGGGGAAGGGAAGCTTTCTTT. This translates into CASIGGREAFF.

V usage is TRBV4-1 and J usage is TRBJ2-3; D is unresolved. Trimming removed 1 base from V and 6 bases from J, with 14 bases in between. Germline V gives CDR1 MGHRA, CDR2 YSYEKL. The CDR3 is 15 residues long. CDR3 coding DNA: TGCGCCAGCAGCCAAGGATCGGGTGCCGCGGATACGCAGTATTTT. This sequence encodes CASSQGSGAADTQYF.

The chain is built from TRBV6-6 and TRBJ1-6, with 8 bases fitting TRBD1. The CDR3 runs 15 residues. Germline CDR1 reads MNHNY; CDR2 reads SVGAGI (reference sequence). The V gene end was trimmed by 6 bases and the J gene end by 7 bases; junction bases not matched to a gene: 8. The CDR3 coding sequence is TGTGCCAGCAGAGACGGACAGGGCAGGAATTCACCCCTCCACTTT. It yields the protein CASRDGQGRNSPLHF.

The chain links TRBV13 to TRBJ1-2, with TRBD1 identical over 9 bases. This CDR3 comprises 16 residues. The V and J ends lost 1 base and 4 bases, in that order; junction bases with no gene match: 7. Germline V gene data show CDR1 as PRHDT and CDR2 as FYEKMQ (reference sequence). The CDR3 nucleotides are TGTGCCAGCAGCTTAGCCGCATCGGACAGGGGCTATGGCTACACCTTC. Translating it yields CASSLAASDRGYGYTF.

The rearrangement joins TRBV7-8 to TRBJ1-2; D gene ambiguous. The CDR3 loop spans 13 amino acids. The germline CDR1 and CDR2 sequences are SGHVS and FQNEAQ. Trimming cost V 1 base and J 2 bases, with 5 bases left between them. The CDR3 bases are TGTGCCAGCAGCTTAGTGAGCAACTATGGCTACACCTTC. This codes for CASSLVSNYGYTF. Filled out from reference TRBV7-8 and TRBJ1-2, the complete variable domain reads GAGVSQSPRYKVAKRGQDVALRCDPISGHVSLFWYQQALGQGPEFLTYFQNEAQLDKSGLPSDRFFAERPEGSVSTLKIQRTQQEDSAVYLCASSLVSNYGYTFGSGTRLTVV.

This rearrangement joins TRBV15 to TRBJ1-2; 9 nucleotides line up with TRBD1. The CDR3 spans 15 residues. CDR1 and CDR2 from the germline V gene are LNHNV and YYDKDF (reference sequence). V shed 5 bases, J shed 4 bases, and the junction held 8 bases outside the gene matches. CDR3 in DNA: TGTGCCACCAGCGGGGGGACAGGGATCAGCTATGGCTACACCTTC. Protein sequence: CATSGGTGISYGYTF.

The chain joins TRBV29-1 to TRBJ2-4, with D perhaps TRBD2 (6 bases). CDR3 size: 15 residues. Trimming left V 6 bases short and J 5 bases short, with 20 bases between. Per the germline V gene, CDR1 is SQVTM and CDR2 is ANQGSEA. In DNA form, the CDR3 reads TGCAGCGTCGCCGCCTGGGGGGATCCCCAAAACATTCAGTACTTC. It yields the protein CSVAAWGDPQNIQYF.

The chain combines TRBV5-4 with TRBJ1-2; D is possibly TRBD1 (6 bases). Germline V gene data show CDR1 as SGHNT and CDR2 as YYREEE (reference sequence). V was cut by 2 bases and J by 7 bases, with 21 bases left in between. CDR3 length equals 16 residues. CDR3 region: CASSFSLQGVLGGYTF. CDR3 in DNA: TGTGCCAGCAGCTTTAGTCTACAGGGCGTTTTGGGTGGCTACACCTTC.

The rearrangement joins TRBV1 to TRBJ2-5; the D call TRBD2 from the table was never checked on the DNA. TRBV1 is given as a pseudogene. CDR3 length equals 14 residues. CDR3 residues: CTSSQVSRGETQYF. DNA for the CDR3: TGCACCAGCAGCCAAGTATCGCGGGGCGAGACCCAGTACTTC.